This passage covers 28 T cell receptor beta chains from one sample sequenced in a study of Graves' ophthalmopathy and Graves' hyperthyroidism. Amplified material comprised TCR beta CDR3 regions derived from RNA transcripts. Investigators did first-round RT-PCR with HTBI primers, then second-round multiplex PCR. TCRdb reprocessed the multiplex PCR reads via MiXCR and lists one record per CDR3 protein. The sample has about 740,000 distinct CDR3 sequences, around 40% seen once; the top ten hold approximately 43%. The sequencing input was peripheral blood. The receptors stem from an adult man with Graves' ophthalmopathy.

Only a few counts were recorded for this clonotype. The chain uses TRBV5-4 and TRBJ1-1, with D possibly matching TRBD1 (5 bases). V lost 4 bases and J 1 base, leaving 11 bases between the germline ends. The CDR3 has 14 amino acids. Germline V gene lookup returns CDR1 SGHNT and CDR2 YYREEE (reference sequence). CDR3 coding DNA: TGTGCCAGCAGCCTAGGGGTAGCGAACACTGAAGCTTTCTTT. This translates into CASSLGVANTEAFF.

Ten or more counts support this clonotype. The chain joins TRBV12-3 or TRBV12-4 to TRBJ1-2; D gene uncertain. This CDR3 is 14 amino acids long. Trimming left V 4 bases short and J 5 bases short, with 14 bases between. CDR3 nucleotides: TGTGCCAGCAGTTCCCTCCATAGAGGATATGGCTACACCTTC. Protein: CASSSLHRGYGYTF.

This clonotype showed up many times. The chain has TRBV24-1 and TRBJ1-2, with D perhaps TRBD1 (6 bases). The V and J ends lost 9 bases and 8 bases respectively, with 15 bases between them. The CDR3 has 12 amino acids. The germline V gene encodes CDR1 KGHDR and CDR2 SFDVKD. The CDR3 nucleotides are TGTGCCACCCGGGGGCTAGCAGGCGGCTACACCTTC. Protein sequence: CATRGLAGGYTF.

The V and J genes are TRBV29-1 and TRBJ2-6; possible D gene TRBD2, 6 bases. The CDR3 is 16 amino acids. The V gene's germline CDR1 is SQVTM and CDR2 ANQGSEA. V lost 2 bases and J 3 bases, leaving 14 bases between the germline ends. The CDR3: CSVEKSVGGGANVLTF. The CDR3 DNA reads TGCAGCGTTGAAAAAAGCGTCGGGGGTGGGGCCAACGTCCTGACTTTC. The full variable domain, with the rest looked up from reference TRBV29-1 and TRBJ2-6, is SAVISQKPSRDICQRGTSLTIQCQVDSQVTMMFWYRQQPGQSLTLIATANQGSEATYESGFVIDKFPISRPNLTFSTLTVSNMSPEDSSIYLCSVEKSVGGGANVLTFGAGSRLTVL.

The CDR3 spells CASSYGAEEETQYF. The CDR3 nucleotides read TGTGCCAGCAGTTACGGGGCAGAAGAAGAGACCCAGTACTTC. The chain is built from TRBV12-3 or TRBV12-4 and TRBJ2-5, with D perhaps TRBD1 or TRBD2 (5 bases each). The CDR3 contains 14 residues. Trimming took off 4 bases at V and 3 bases at J, with 12 bases between the two ends.

This clonotype was seen only a few times. This chain links TRBV29-1 with TRBJ2-2, with TRBD2 matching 13 bases. The CDR3 has 16 amino acids. The V segment lost 6 bases and the J segment 7 bases; nucleotides outside the gene matches: 11. Germline CDR1 and CDR2: SQVTM and ANQGSEA. Here the CDR3 reads CSVSGTSGMGGGELFF. CDR3 DNA: TGCAGCGTCTCCGGGACTAGCGGGATGGGGGGCGGGGAGCTGTTTTTT.

V is TRBV7-9 and J is TRBJ1-1; D gene ambiguous. Per germline, CDR1 SEHNR and CDR2 FQNEAQ (reference sequence). This CDR3 comprises 19 residues. Deletions cut 6 bases from V and 2 bases from J, with 28 bases between. CDR3 in amino acids: CASSLPGLHVVRPNTEAFF. For the CDR3, the DNA is TGTGCCAGCAGTTTACCGGGCTTACATGTCGTCCGACCCAACACTGAAGCTTTCTTT.

Concerning this clonotype: Likely a read error: the CDR3 ends without its conserved phenylalanine or tryptophan. The chain uses TRBV11-2 and TRBJ2-6; a weak D match, TRBD2 (5 bases). From germline, CDR1 is SGHAT and CDR2 FQNNGV. The CDR3 contains 15 residues. V shed 1 base and J shed 2 bases, with 6 bases lying between them. In nucleotides, the CDR3 is TGTGCCAGCAGCTTAGGGGGAGCTGGGGCCAACGTCCTGACTTCC. As protein: CASSLGGAGANVLTS.

CDR3 in amino acids: CASSLWTSGRSYEQYF. CDR3 bases: TGTGCCAGCAGCCTATGGACTAGCGGGAGATCCTACGAGCAGTACTTC. The V and J genes are TRBV7-2 and TRBJ2-7, with 13 bases matching TRBD2. The germline CDR1 and CDR2 sequences are SGHTA and FQGNSA. V was clipped by 5 bases and J by 1 base; unmatched bases: 5. The CDR3 has 16 amino acids.

There are a few counts of this clonotype. The CDR3 DNA is TGTGCCAGCAGCCGAGGGAGTAAAGGCTATGGCTACACCTTC. It yields the protein CASSRGSKGYGYTF. The chain recombines TRBV9 with TRBJ1-2; no reliable D call. The CDR3 consists of 14 residues. The V and J ends lost 4 bases and 4 bases respectively, with 14 bases between them. Germline assignment: CDR1 SGDLS and CDR2 YYNGEE.

A word on this clonotype: With a much larger clone just one base away, this may be a read error. Here the CDR3 reads CASNSGGSAFF. The CDR3 nucleotides read TGTGCCAGTAATTCTGGGGGCTCAGCTTTCTTT. The chain employs TRBV19 and TRBJ1-1; D is possibly TRBD1 (6 bases). V was shortened by 7 bases and J by 10 bases, with 13 bases between the two germline ends. The CDR3 runs to 11 residues. Germline lookup yields CDR1 LNHDA and CDR2 SQIVND (reference sequence).

The rearrangement uses TRBV12-3 or TRBV12-4 and TRBJ2-7; D gene uncertain. V was cut by 5 bases and J by 4 bases, with 15 bases left in between. CDR3 length: 14 amino acids. CDR3 region: CASSLDPTRYEQYF. The CDR3 nucleotides are TGTGCCAGCAGTCTTGATCCCACGCGGTACGAGCAGTACTTC.

This chain joins TRBV20-1 and TRBJ1-2; unclear D gene. The CDR3 is 15 residues long. Germline lookup yields CDR1 DFQATT and CDR2 SNEGSKA (reference sequence). Trimming removed 3 bases from V and 3 bases from J, with 17 bases in between. The DNA of the CDR3 is TGCAGTGCTAGGAAGCCTGGGGTGAATGACTATGGCTACACCTTC. Translating it yields CSARKPGVNDYGYTF.

This clonotype has only a few counts. The chain employs TRBV19 and TRBJ2-7; 8 bases fit TRBD1. The germline gives CDR1 LNHDA, CDR2 SQIVND (reference sequence). The CDR3 length is 16 residues. With 5 bases clipped from V and 0 bases from J, the junction kept 9 bases outside the gene matches. As DNA, the CDR3 is TGTGCCAGTAGTCCAGAAGGACAGGGACTCTCCTACGAGCAGTACTTC. Its translation: CASSPEGQGLSYEQYF.

In this sample, this clonotype turned up many times. This sequence joins TRBV10-3 and TRBJ1-1; D might be TRBD1 (5 bases). CDR3 length: 14 residues. CDR1 and CDR2 (germline): ENHRY, SYGVKD. V was pared by 7 bases and J by 2 bases, with 14 bases between. The chain's CDR3 is CAITSQGGNTEAFF. Here the CDR3 DNA reads TGTGCCATCACAAGTCAGGGAGGAAACACTGAAGCTTTCTTT.

A few counts support this clonotype. The J gene is TRBJ2-7, the V gene TRBV20-1, with D possibly matching TRBD1 (5 bases). Trimming cost V 2 bases and J 2 bases, with 13 bases left between them. Looked up from germline, CDR1 is DFQATT and CDR2 is SNEGSKA (reference sequence). The length of the CDR3 is 14 residues. CDR3 DNA: TGCAGTGCTAGATCTCACAGGAACACCTACGAGCAGTACTTC. Its protein product is CSARSHRNTYEQYF.

This clonotype was seen at least ten times. J is TRBJ2-7 and V is TRBV7-2; 8 bases line up with TRBD1. Germline values: CDR1 SGHTA, CDR2 FQGNSA. With V trimmed by 1 base and J by 10 bases, 9 bases remained unmatched. The CDR3 loop spans 14 amino acids. The CDR3 nucleotides read TGTGCCAGCAGCTTAGACACCGACAGGGGCGACCAGTACTTC. Its protein is CASSLDTDRGDQYF.

This CDR3 is CASATGVKLFF. The CDR3, as DNA: TGTGCCAGTGCTACGGGTGTAAAACTGTTTTTT. The chain uses TRBV19 and TRBJ1-4; D gene ambiguous. Deletions cut 8 bases from V and 10 bases from J, with 11 bases between. The CDR3 length is 11 residues. Germline CDR1 and CDR2: LNHDA and SQIVND (reference sequence).

CDR3 sequence: CAISESGTGTTGELFF. For the CDR3, the DNA is TGTGCCATCAGTGAGTCGGGGACAGGAACCACCGGGGAGCTGTTTTTT. The chain employs TRBV10-3 and TRBJ2-2, with 8 bases lining up with TRBD1. V lost 0 bases and J lost 4; bases outside the gene matches: 4. Looked up from germline, CDR1 is ENHRY and CDR2 is SYGVKD. The CDR3 is made up of 16 amino acids.

This clonotype was seen a handful of times. The rearrangement joins TRBV7-2 to TRBJ1-2, with a tentative D call TRBD1 (5 bases). CDR1 is SGHTA and CDR2 is FQGNSA in the germline V gene. The CDR3 totals 15 residues. V dropped 3 bases and J dropped 8 bases, with 19 bases sitting between them. The CDR3 spells CASSLLGDRGGGYTF. DNA for the CDR3: TGTGCCAGCAGCTTGCTCGGGGACCGAGGAGGAGGCTACACCTTC.

Turning to this clonotype: Its ends do not fully match the called genes, so a read error is possible. The V gene is TRBV20-1, the J gene TRBJ1-1, with 8 bases identical to TRBD1. The CDR3 length is 12 residues. Germline CDR1 and CDR2: DFQATT and SNEGSKA (reference sequence). The CDR3, as DNA: TGCAGTGCTAAATACAGGGGGAATGAAACTTTCTTT. It encodes CSAKYRGNETFF.

This clonotype was seen ten or more times. The rearrangement joins TRBV7-6 to TRBJ2-7, with 10 bases identical to TRBD1. V lost 4 bases, J lost 2 bases, and 11 bases stayed unmatched. The length of the CDR3 is 17 residues. Germline CDR1 SGHVS, CDR2 FNYEAQ. The CDR3: CASSYGTGAQTPYEQYF. CDR3 nucleotide sequence: TGTGCCAGCAGCTACGGGACAGGGGCCCAGACCCCCTACGAGCAGTACTTC.

This clonotype was detected ten times or more. The DNA for the CDR3 is TGTGCCAGCGGGCTGGGGGGTGGAGGAGCTTTCTTT. Translation: CASGLGGGGAFF. The J gene is TRBJ1-1, the V gene TRBV2; tentatively, D is TRBD1 (5 bases). The V gene lost 8 bases and the J gene lost 10 bases, with 17 bases spanning the gap. The CDR3 sequence is 12 residues long. CDR1 is SNHLY, CDR2 FYNNEI, per germline.

This clonotype was counted a few times. At one end, the junction sequence differs from germline, possibly due to a read error. The chain employs TRBV10-3 and TRBJ1-3, with no clear D. The germline V gene encodes CDR1 ENHRY and CDR2 SYGVKD. This CDR3 is built from 18 residues. The CDR3 protein is CASSYSNRVGSPGNTIYF. In DNA form, the CDR3 reads TGTGCCAGCAGTTACTCGAATCGGGTGGGATCCCCTGGAAACACCATATATTTT.

This clonotype was seen more than once but under ten times. The chain employs TRBV2 and TRBJ1-5; tentatively, D is TRBD1 (5 bases). Germline lookup yields CDR1 SNHLY and CDR2 FYNNEI. The CDR3 extends over 13 amino acids. Between the trimmed V and J ends, which lost 5 bases and 6 bases, there was a span of 11 bases. The CDR3 coding sequence is TGTGCCAGCAGTTACGAGGGACCTCAGCCCCAGCATTTT. This translates into CASSYEGPQPQHF.

This clonotype was counted between two and nine times. The rearrangement joins TRBV25-1 to TRBJ2-5, with TRBD1 as a possible D gene (6 bases). Trimming pared 6 bases from V and 4 bases from J, leaving 21 bases between. Germline loops: CDR1 MGHDK, CDR2 SYGVNS. This CDR3 is built from 16 residues. The CDR3 DNA sequence: TGTGCCAGCAGGCCTCAGACAGGATCATTGGGAGAGACCCAGTACTTC. Translating it yields CASRPQTGSLGETQYF.

In this sample, this clonotype turned up a few times. The chain recombines TRBV9 with TRBJ1-6; D may be TRBD1 (6 bases). Germline V CDR1 and CDR2: SGDLS, YYNGEE. Trimming left V 4 bases short and J 15 bases short, with 17 bases between. The CDR3 is 13 residues long. CDR3 coding DNA: TGTGCCAGCAGCCAAGGGGGGTTGAAGTTCCTCCACTTT. This translates into CASSQGGLKFLHF.

This clonotype was observed many times. The chain has TRBV7-6 and TRBJ1-6, with D maybe TRBD1 (6 bases). This CDR3 region has 14 residues. Trimming took off 5 bases at V and 10 bases at J, with 15 bases between the two ends. In germline, CDR1 is SGHVS, CDR2 FNYEAQ. CDR3 DNA: TGTGCCAGCAGCCCGACAGGAGGAAACTCACCCCTCCACTTT. Translation: CASSPTGGNSPLHF.